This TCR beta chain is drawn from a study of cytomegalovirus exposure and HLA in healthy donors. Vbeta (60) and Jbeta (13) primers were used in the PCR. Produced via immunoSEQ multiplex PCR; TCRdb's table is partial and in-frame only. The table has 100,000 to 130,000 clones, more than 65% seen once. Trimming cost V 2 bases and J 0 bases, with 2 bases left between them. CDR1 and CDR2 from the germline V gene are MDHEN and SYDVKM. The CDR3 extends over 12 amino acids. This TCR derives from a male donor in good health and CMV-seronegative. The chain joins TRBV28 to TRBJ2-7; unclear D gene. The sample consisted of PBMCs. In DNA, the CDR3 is TGTGCCAGCAGTTTACGCTCCTACGAGCAGTACTTC. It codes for CASSLRSYEQYF.